This TCR beta chain originates from a study of response to subunit inactivated influenza vaccine. Study results and caveats: The authors suggested that few new T cells are recruited per seasonal influenza vaccination.

TCRdb called the RT-PCR reads again in MiXCR, with one record for every CDR3 protein. The sample lists 500,000 to 600,000 distinct CDR3 sequences, about 15% occurring once. Germline loops: CDR1 LGHNA, CDR2 YSLEER. CDR3 length: 17 amino acids. Trimming removed 4 bases from V and 1 base from J, with 14 bases in between. This clonotype was counted a few times. No antigen is known for it. The sample was CD4+ T cells sorted from PBMCs, taken around 2 years after vaccination. The TCR comes from a man aged 45 to 75 who received an inactivated influenza vaccine. The rearrangement links TRBV4-3 to TRBJ2-6; D not certain. CDR3 DNA: TGCGCCAGCAGCCGGACCTCTCTAGTATCTGGGGCCAACGTCCTGACTTTC. This translates into CASSRTSLVSGANVLTF.